This passage covers 26 T cell receptor beta chains from one sample sequenced in a study of neurological immune-mediated disorders. TCRdb redid the calling of the 5' RACE reads with MiXCR, one entry per CDR3 protein. The profile shows 55,000 to 70,000 distinct CDR3 sequences, around 3% of them singletons. Sequencing input: PBMCs. The receptors stem from a woman aged 45-59 years with multiple sclerosis.

This clonotype has ten or more counts. The chain uses TRBV12-3 or TRBV12-4 and TRBJ1-2; the D is unclear. V dropped 5 bases and J dropped 2 bases, with 9 bases sitting between them. The CDR3 length is 13 residues. As DNA, the CDR3 is TGTGCCAGCAGTCTTATCCTCAACTATGGCTACACCTTC. This translates into CASSLILNYGYTF.

In this sample, this clonotype turned up many times. The chain is built from TRBV4-3 and TRBJ2-1; possibly TRBD2 for D (6 bases). Germline CDR1 LGHNA, CDR2 YSLEER. CDR3 length equals 12 residues. V lost 1 base to trimming and J lost 10 bases, with 8 bases between them. Here the CDR3 reads CASSQGGREQFF. DNA of the CDR3: TGCGCCAGCAGCCAAGGGGGGAGGGAGCAGTTCTTC.

This clonotype appeared many times. V is TRBV10-2 and J is TRBJ1-6; 8 bases fit TRBD1. V gave up 8 bases and J gave up 9 bases; unmatched junction bases: 6. Germline V lookup: CDR1 WSHSY, CDR2 SAAADI. The CDR3 contains 13 residues. CDR3 bases: TGCGCCAGCCACAGGGGGTCGGGTTCACCCCTCCACTTT. Amino acid sequence: CASHRGSGSPLHF.

This clonotype was observed at least ten times. The J gene is TRBJ1-2, the V gene TRBV27; tentative D call: TRBD1 (5 bases). CDR3 length: 13 amino acids. V was cut by 5 bases and J by 6 bases, with 13 bases left in between. In germline, CDR1 is MNHEY, CDR2 SMNVEV (reference sequence). This CDR3 is CASSREGSHGYTF. The CDR3 region has the DNA TGTGCCAGCAGTCGTGAGGGGTCTCATGGCTACACCTTC.

Ten or more counts support this clonotype. This chain joins TRBV20-1 and TRBJ2-1; weak D call: TRBD2 (7 bases). CDR1 is DFQATT and CDR2 is SNEGSKA in the germline V gene (reference sequence). The CDR3 is made up of 15 amino acids. V shed 1 base and J shed 7 bases, with 17 bases lying between them. For the CDR3, the DNA is TGCAGTGCTAGAGTATTCGCGGGGGCGGGGAATGAGCAGTTCTTC. It translates to CSARVFAGAGNEQFF.

This clonotype was picked up many times. The chain carries TRBV4-3 and TRBJ1-1, with 7 positions matching TRBD1. Germline trimming cut 0 bases from V and 5 bases from J; bases unmatched to any gene: 9. Germline CDR1 LGHNA, CDR2 YSLEER. This CDR3 comprises 16 residues. CDR3 coding DNA: TGCGCCAGCAGCCAAGATTCGGCAGGGGGTGAAACTGAAGCTTTCTTT. It yields the protein CASSQDSAGGETEAFF.

At least ten counts were recorded for this clonotype. The chain couples TRBV6-5 to TRBJ2-7; 8 bases align to TRBD2. Per germline, CDR1 MNHEY and CDR2 SVGAGI. The CDR3 length is 14 residues. J gave up 2 bases and V 5 bases, and 5 bases lay outside the gene matches. CDR3 residues: CASSIASGPYEQYF. Here the CDR3 DNA reads TGTGCCAGCAGTATCGCTAGCGGGCCCTACGAGCAGTACTTC.

This clonotype was observed at least ten times. V is TRBV5-5 and J is TRBJ2-1, with D possibly TRBD1 on 6 matching bases. The germline V gene has CDR1 SGHKS and CDR2 YYEKEE (reference sequence). The CDR3 spans 16 residues. V gave up 0 bases and J gave up 3 bases, with 13 bases separating them. CDR3 DNA: TGTGCCAGCAGCTTGGCTGGGGGCGCATTCTACAATGAGCAGTTCTTC. Its protein is CASSLAGGAFYNEQFF.

This clonotype was picked up many times. The chain has TRBV5-1 and TRBJ1-6; possible D gene TRBD1, 6 bases. Trimming pared 0 bases from V and 4 bases from J, leaving 8 bases between. This CDR3 spans 15 amino acids. Germline CDR1 and CDR2: SGHRS and YFSETQ. The CDR3 loop reads CASSLGQDYNSPLHF. The CDR3 DNA reads TGCGCCAGCAGCTTGGGACAGGATTATAATTCACCCCTCCACTTT.

This clonotype was counted at least ten times. This chain connects TRBV7-3 to TRBJ2-2, with D perhaps TRBD1 (6 bases). In germline, CDR1 is SGHTA, CDR2 FQGTGA. V lost 3 bases, J lost 5 bases, and 7 bases lay in between. This CDR3 has 13 amino acids. CDR3 protein: CASSFTGTGELFF. CDR3 coding DNA: TGTGCCAGCAGCTTTACAGGGACCGGGGAGCTGTTTTTT.

This clonotype was found many times. CDR3 coding DNA: TGTGCCAGCAGCTTAGGTGACAGGGGGCTCCAAGAGACCCAGTACTTC. As protein: CASSLGDRGLQETQYF. The rearrangement joins TRBV7-9 to TRBJ2-5, with 10 nucleotides matching TRBD1. With V trimmed by 1 base and J by 1 base, 3 bases remained unmatched. The CDR3 runs to 16 residues. Germline V CDR1 and CDR2: SEHNR, FQNEAQ (reference sequence).

This clonotype was seen ten or more times. The chain has TRBV27 and TRBJ1-1, with 11 bases aligning to TRBD1. The V gene end was trimmed by 7 bases and the J gene end by 11 bases; junction bases not matched to a gene: 9. The CDR3 loop spans 13 amino acids. Per germline, CDR1 MNHEY and CDR2 SMNVEV (reference sequence). In nucleotides, the CDR3 is TGTGCCAGCAACTCGGACAGGGGGCGCGAGGCTTTCTTT. Its translation is CASNSDRGREAFF.

This clonotype was recorded many times. V and J are TRBV7-6 and TRBJ2-2, with D perhaps TRBD1 (5 bases). The CDR3 runs to 17 residues. Germline CDR1 SGHVS, CDR2 FNYEAQ. V gave up 8 bases and J gave up 6 bases, with 25 bases separating them. DNA of the CDR3: TGTGCCAGCGTCCCCCCCGGTTCAGGGAACTTTGCCGGGGAGCTGTTTTTT. Protein sequence: CASVPPGSGNFAGELFF.

This clonotype was picked up many times. This chain joins TRBV5-1 and TRBJ1-1, with unresolved D. In germline, CDR1 is SGHRS, CDR2 YFSETQ. Trimming took 1 base from V and 2 from J, leaving 18 bases between them. There are 17 residues in the CDR3. DNA for the CDR3: TGCGCCAGCAGCTTGTTGGTTTTATCCAGAACAAACACTGAAGCTTTCTTT. It codes for CASSLLVLSRTNTEAFF.

This clonotype has a count of ten or more. This chain connects TRBV20-1 to TRBJ1-1, with TRBD1 matching 7 bases. This CDR3 has 13 amino acids. V gave up 8 bases and J gave up 0 bases; unmatched junction bases: 6. Germline assignment: CDR1 DFQATT and CDR2 SNEGSKA (reference sequence). The DNA of the CDR3 is TGCAGTACGACGGGACAGCTGAACACTGAAGCTTTCTTT. Translated, it gives CSTTGQLNTEAFF.

This clonotype was seen repeatedly, ten times or more. V and J are TRBV18 and TRBJ2-2; no definite D call. Trimming cost V 1 base and J 4 bases, with 4 bases left between them. Germline V gives CDR1 KGHSH, CDR2 LQKENI. There are 13 residues in the CDR3. The CDR3 sequence: CASSPRSTGELFF. The CDR3 DNA is TGTGCCAGCTCACCACGGTCCACCGGGGAGCTGTTTTTT.

This clonotype was picked up many times. The chain employs TRBV10-3 and TRBJ2-1; perhaps TRBD2 as D (6 bases). Germline V gene lookup returns CDR1 ENHRY and CDR2 SYGVKD. The CDR3 sequence is 16 residues long. Trimming stripped 0 bases from V and 8 bases from J, with 17 bases between. The CDR3 coding sequence is TGTGCCATCAGTGAGTCCGCGGGATCACGCATGGATGAGCAGTTCTTC. This translates into CAISESAGSRMDEQFF.

This sequence joins TRBV7-9 and TRBJ2-5; 8 bases are a match to TRBD1. The germline CDR1 and CDR2 sequences are SEHNR and FQNEAQ (reference sequence). J was trimmed by 3 bases and V by 7 bases; bases with no gene match: 10. The CDR3 consists of 15 residues. The CDR3 is CASTGLQGVKETQYF. The CDR3, as DNA: TGTGCCAGCACCGGCCTACAGGGGGTGAAAGAGACCCAGTACTTC.

This chain links TRBV20-1 with TRBJ2-1, with 9 nucleotides matching TRBD2. CDR3 length equals 14 residues. V trimming: 4 bases; J trimming: 7 bases; junction bases outside the gene matches: 8. Germline V lookup: CDR1 DFQATT, CDR2 SNEGSKA (reference sequence). In nucleotides, the CDR3 is TGCAGTGCTATACCGGGACTAGCAACTAATGAGCAGTTCTTC. Protein product: CSAIPGLATNEQFF.

This clonotype was recorded many times. The chain is built from TRBV20-1 and TRBJ2-1; the D gene is possibly TRBD1 (7 bases). In germline, CDR1 is DFQATT, CDR2 SNEGSKA (reference sequence). CDR3 length: 12 amino acids. V lost 3 bases and J lost 9, with 12 bases in between. DNA of the CDR3: TGCAGTGCTAGGCGGCAGGGGGGTGAGCAGTTCTTC. This sequence encodes CSARRQGGEQFF.

This clonotype was recorded at least ten times. This chain links TRBV5-1 with TRBJ2-6; D is possibly TRBD1 or TRBD2 (5 bases each). V was pared by 5 bases and J by 0 bases, with 18 bases between. Germline V gives CDR1 SGHRS, CDR2 YFSETQ. The CDR3 extends over 18 amino acids. The CDR3 protein is CASSHPGSRGSGANVLTF. The CDR3 DNA reads TGCGCCAGCAGTCACCCGGGGTCTAGGGGCTCTGGGGCCAACGTCCTGACTTTC.

The V call is TRBV7-2, the J call TRBJ1-2; perhaps TRBD1 as D (6 bases). Germline values: CDR1 SGHTA, CDR2 FQGNSA. The CDR3 is 13 residues long. The V and J ends lost 3 bases and 9 bases respectively, with 14 bases between them. CDR3 bases: TGTGCCAGCAGCTTTGAACAGGGCAAAAGCTACACCTTC. Translation: CASSFEQGKSYTF.

Many counts were recorded for this clonotype. The chain links TRBV7-6 to TRBJ2-7, with 9 bases fitting TRBD2. V lost 0 bases, J lost 2 bases, and 11 bases stayed unmatched. The CDR3 covers 18 residues. Germline CDR1 SGHVS, CDR2 FNYEAQ. The CDR3 coding sequence is TGTGCCAGCAGCTTAGCGGTTGGGCTAGCGGGAATCCCCTACGAGCAGTACTTC. This codes for CASSLAVGLAGIPYEQYF.

This clonotype was seen many times. This chain links TRBV5-6 with TRBJ1-1, with 9 bases aligning to TRBD1. V lost 5 bases to trimming and J lost 4 bases; unmatched junction nucleotides: 3. The CDR3 contains 13 residues. From germline, CDR1 is SGHDT and CDR2 YYEEEE. Here the CDR3 reads CASSVTGGTEAFF. DNA for the CDR3: TGTGCCAGCAGTGTGACAGGGGGCACTGAAGCTTTCTTT.

The sample holds many counts of this clonotype. The V gene is TRBV12-3 or TRBV12-4, the J gene TRBJ2-2; D unresolved. Trimming pared 8 bases from V and 0 bases from J, leaving 10 bases between. This CDR3 spans 14 amino acids. CDR3 in DNA: TGTGCCAGCGGAACTGTCCCGAACACCGGGGAGCTGTTTTTT. Its protein product is CASGTVPNTGELFF.

This clonotype occurred many times. This chain connects TRBV10-3 to TRBJ2-2; TRBD1 matches 9 bases. The CDR3 contains 20 residues. Germline V gene data show CDR1 as ENHRY and CDR2 as SYGVKD. With V trimmed by 3 bases and J by 3 bases, 17 bases remained unmatched. The CDR3 region has the DNA TGTGCCATCAGTGAACCCAAGAACATGATCGACAGGGGGGACACCGGGGAGCTGTTTTTT. Encoded protein: CAISEPKNMIDRGDTGELFF.